This T cell receptor (beta chain) emerged from a study of blood T cell repertoires in COVID-19. Germline V gene lookup returns CDR1 SGHTA and CDR2 FQGNSA. V was clipped by 3 bases and J by 5 bases; unmatched bases: 7. The CDR3 length is 15 residues. Measured with immunoSEQ multiplex PCR; TCRdb has only the in-frame clones, and not every one. The sample lists about 160,000 clones; approximately 81% were seen once. Ages ranged from roughly 18 to 100 years, with residence in approximately 23 US areas. Source material: PBMCs or T cells enriched from blood (not recorded which). This receptor was obtained from a woman aged 50 to 65 who had recovered from COVID-19. The rearrangement joins TRBV7-2 to TRBJ2-7; 10 nucleotides agree with TRBD2. CDR3 residues: CASSFSGLAVNEQYF. The CDR3 nucleotides are TGTGCCAGCAGCTTCTCTGGACTAGCGGTAAACGAGCAGTACTTC.